The T cell receptor beta chain under discussion was sequenced for a study of glioma-infiltrating T cells. Study-level points and caveats: Non-neoplastic patients had below-expected tissue-blood divergence, while all gliomas exceeded expectation.

Germline CDR1 is SNHLY and CDR2 is FYNNEI. Trimming pared 7 bases from V and 6 bases from J, leaving 24 bases between. The length of the CDR3 is 16 residues. In regard to this clonotype: Its antigen is currently unknown.

The iRepertoire nested amplicon-rescue multiplex PCR amplified TCR alpha and beta CDR3s from RNA. One entry per CDR3 protein, called by TCRdb with MiXCR from the multiplex PCR reads. The sample has fewer than 250,000 distinct CDR3 sequences, roughly a third seen once. This receptor was identified in a human donor with low-grade glioma or glioblastoma, undergoing nonglioma brain surgery, or in good health (not recorded which). Sequencing was done on a sample of glioma tissue, nonneoplastic brain tissue, or PBMCs (not recorded which). The J gene is TRBJ1-1, the V gene TRBV2; tentative D call: TRBD1 (5 bases). The CDR3 reads CASTIPWGLRSSEAFF. As DNA, the CDR3 is TGTGCCAGCACCATACCGTGGGGACTCCGGAGCTCTGAAGCTTTCTTT.